This T cell receptor (beta chain) originates from a study of beta chain features in type 1 diabetes listed by TCRdb under 2018. Broadly, across the study: Mean age, gender distribution, total cell number and subset yield were not different between patients and healthy donors. A total of some 110 million sorted cells were examined across all samples, and a strong correlation was observed between cell number per subset and RNA yield. Regulatory and stem cell-like memory subsets were isolated from only 8 patients and about eight healthy donors, whereas naive and central memory subsets came from all 28 donors. The study compared the TCRB repertoires of sorted circulating CD4+ T cell subsets in recently diagnosed type 1 diabetes patients with those in matched healthy donors.

For CDR1 and CDR2, the germline V gene lists ENHRY and SYGVKD. V is reduced by 7 bases and J by 3 bases, leaving a spacing of 12 bases between them. CDR3 length: 13 amino acids, cysteine to phenylalanine. The entry retains the CDR3 DNA only, 39 bases that are in frame from base 1. The entire isolated RNA was reverse transcribed using the High Capacity cDNA Reverse Transcription Kit, and thus expressed TCRB transcripts were sequenced. Deep immunoSEQ sequencing was performed on naive, central memory and regulatory T cell samples, with an average of around 3.4 million total reads per sample. Sorted cells were lysed in RLT buffer and RNA was extracted with DNase-treated RNeasy Micro or Mini kits, depending on cell number. Each cell subset was processed separately to prevent cross-contamination, with patient and healthy donor samples processed together. TCRB sequences were amplified from cDNA with the immunoSEQ multiplex PCR, producing 87-bp fragments spanning the CDR3 region. The amplicons were sequenced using the Illumina HiSeq platform. The original pipeline was this. PCR bias was corrected computationally using synthetic template baselines, and reads within Hamming distance 2 were collapsed, with unmergeable singletons discarded. Reads were aligned against IMGT to assign V, D and J genes, CDR3 length and insertions or deletions at six rearrangement sites. Within each subset, clonotype counts were normalized to sorted cell number, and only after that were true diversity and Gini coefficients computed with the tcR R package. Repertoire sharing was quantified using the overlap coefficient calculated on TCRB nucleotide sequences. Out-of-frame TCRB sequences from naive cells were analyzed as a proxy for the pre-selection repertoire. The table was pulled from immuneACCESS by TCRdb, which kept in-frame rearrangements only. Such tables lose some clones; where checked, under half of the loss comes from unresolved V genes, and the rest has no known cause. The DNA gave D and trimming, while V, J and clone size come from that table. For this sample the table gives over 500,000 clones, of which about 16% were detected only once. More than 0.08% of the sample belongs to the ten largest clones.

Paper-wide results and their limitations: At VDJ recombination sites, patients with type 1 diabetes made fewer insertions and deleted more nucleotides, a pattern implying thymic rearrangement abnormalities. Because cDNA was sequenced instead of genomic DNA, activated cells with high expression could be over-represented, although the groups did not differ in activation or CD3 levels. Type 1 diabetes patients showed a moderate but significant shortening of TCRB CDR3 length in all four CD4+ subsets. Naive, central memory and regulatory TCRB repertoires appeared to be more similar among patients than among healthy donors. Shorter templates might have been favored by PCR, but patient and control samples were amplified and corrected together, so both groups would have been affected equally by any skew. Because small numbers of individuals were included in the HLA sub-analyses, any influence of HLA type on TCRB rearrangement was left unresolved.

Each donor gave one peripheral blood draw, about 110 mL on average, collected into heparinised tubes. Using a panel that included CD45RO, CCR7, CD25, CD127, CD95 and CD27, naive, central memory, regulatory and stem cell-like memory CD4+ T cells were sorted on a BD FACSAria II. Purity was above 98% for every sorted population. Right away, PBMCs were isolated by Lymphoprep density gradient centrifugation and were stained directly, with no culture step. Samples were stained and sorted in pairs, with one healthy donor and one patient per experiment, so that batch effects were minimized. This clone occurred a few times. Its antigen has not been determined. Within one base of it there is no much larger clone, and no base qualities were kept.

The V and J genes are TRBV10-3 and TRBJ2-5; the D gene is perhaps TRBD2, from 6 matching bases. The clonotype was recovered from a man younger than 35 in good health. The sequencing sample was made of naive CD4+ T cells from blood. This specimen's cell subset or site label, interpreted: true naive CD4+ T cells. The DNA sequence is TGTGCCATCACGGCGGGATTAAAAGAGACCCAGTACTTC. Translated, it reads CAITAGLKETQYF.